Following are 16 T cell receptor beta chains from one sample sequenced in a study of blood T cell repertoires in COVID-19. Sequenced by immunoSEQ multiplex PCR; TCRdb stores in-frame clones only, minus some. The sample contains some 490,000 clones, less than 90% of which appear only once. Sequenced: PBMCs or T cells enriched from blood (not recorded which). All receptors derive from a woman aged 55-70 years who had recovered from COVID-19.

CDR3 sequence reads: CASSPRDSSSGYTF. CDR3 bases: TGTGCCAGCAGCCCCCGGGACTCTTCGTCGGGCTACACCTTC. V and J are TRBV5-7 and TRBJ1-2; the D gene is possibly TRBD1 (5 bases). TRBV5-7 belongs to the ORF category, with a function that is uncertain. The CDR3 is 14 amino acids. V lost 4 bases and J lost 8, with 18 bases in between.

With regard to this clone: Other DNA sequences in this specimen translate into the identical CDR3. The V and J genes are TRBV6-1 and TRBJ2-7, with TRBD1 matching over 7 bases. Germline V gives CDR1 MNHNS, CDR2 SASEGT. V lost 3 bases, J lost 4 bases, and 6 bases stayed unmatched. This CDR3 is 14 amino acids long. CDR3 amino acids: CASSEVGRGYEQYV. CDR3 DNA sequence: TGTGCCAGCAGTGAGGTGGGCAGGGGGTACGAGCAGTACGTC.

The chain has TRBV5-1 and TRBJ2-1, with 8 bases identical to TRBD2. With 1 base clipped from V and 6 bases from J, the junction kept 3 bases outside the gene matches. Germline CDR1 is SGHRS and CDR2 is YFSETQ. The CDR3 covers 14 residues. The CDR3: CASSLTGGANEQFF. The CDR3 nucleotides read TGCGCCAGCAGCTTGACCGGGGGGGCCAATGAGCAGTTCTTC. Complete variable domain (other parts from reference TRBV5-1 and TRBJ2-1): KAGVTQTPRYLIKTRGQQVTLSCSPISGHRSVSWYQQTPGQGLQFLFEYFSETQRNKGNFPGRFSGRQFSNSRSEMNVSTLELGDSALYLCASSLTGGANEQFFGPGTRLTVL.

V usage is TRBV5-1 and J usage is TRBJ2-3, with a possible D match to TRBD2 (6 bases). Per germline, CDR1 SGHRS and CDR2 YFSETQ. V lost 2 bases, J lost 4 bases, and 17 bases lay in between. This CDR3 has 16 amino acids. CDR3 in amino acids: CASSFRERVVADTQYF. The CDR3 bases are TGCGCCAGCAGCTTTCGAGAGCGGGTGGTAGCAGATACGCAGTATTTT.

The V and J genes are TRBV2 and TRBJ2-3; D not resolved. The CDR3 has 12 residues. Germline CDR1 SNHLY, CDR2 FYNNEI. The V and J ends lost 6 bases and 0 bases respectively, with 4 bases between them. This CDR3 is CASRYSTDTQYF. The CDR3, as DNA: TGTGCCAGCAGATATAGCACAGATACGCAGTATTTT.

This clone was observed a handful of times. The chain combines TRBV5-4 with TRBJ1-6, with a weak D call TRBD1 (6 bases). V lost 5 bases and J lost 9, with 18 bases in between. CDR1 and CDR2 from the germline V gene are SGHNT and YYREEE (reference sequence). The CDR3 totals 15 residues. CDR3 in amino acids: CASSTPGQAGSPLHF. CDR3 sequence (DNA): TGTGCCAGCAGTACCCCGGGACAAGCAGGTTCACCCCTCCACTTT.

Points on this clone: Different DNA sequences within this sample yield the same CDR3. The chain has TRBV5-6 and TRBJ1-6; 10 bases match TRBD1. J lost 6 bases, V lost 4 bases, and 1 base had no gene match. Germline CDR1 and CDR2: SGHDT and YYEEEE. CDR3 length: 14 residues. The CDR3: CASSRDRGNSPLHF. CDR3 in DNA: TGTGCCAGCAGCCGGGACAGGGGTAATTCACCCCTCCACTTT.

The gene calls are TRBV2 and TRBJ1-2, with D possibly matching TRBD1 (6 bases). Deletions cut 7 bases from V and 4 bases from J, with 7 bases between. Germline assignment: CDR1 SNHLY and CDR2 FYNNEI. CDR3 length equals 11 residues. The CDR3 bases are TGTGCCAGCAAGGACAGCTATGGCTACACCTTC. Translation gives CASKDSYGYTF.

In this sample, this clone turned up many times. The gene calls are TRBV6-2 or TRBV6-3 and TRBJ1-2, with TRBD1 identical over 7 bases. Looked up from germline, CDR1 is MNHEY and CDR2 is SVGEGT. V shed 3 bases, J shed 0 bases, and the junction held 13 bases outside the gene matches. This CDR3 comprises 18 residues. CDR3 sequence reads: CASSYLVGDRRANYGYTF. The CDR3 nucleotides are TGTGCCAGCAGTTATCTGGTTGGGGACAGACGAGCTAACTATGGCTACACCTTC.

This chain joins TRBV23-1 and TRBJ1-5; 8 nucleotides align to TRBD1. TRBV23-1 is treated as an ORF (open reading frame) with a function not yet certain. Trimming took 1 base from V and 4 from J; bases not matched to a gene: 3. There are 15 residues in the CDR3. The CDR3 loop is CASSQYRGGNQPQHF. In DNA form, the CDR3 reads TGCGCCAGCAGTCAATACAGGGGGGGAAATCAGCCCCAGCATTTT.

This chain joins TRBV10-3 and TRBJ2-7, with no clear D. Germline CDR1 ENHRY, CDR2 SYGVKD. V was cut by 5 bases and J by 4 bases, with 12 bases left in between. This CDR3 has 13 residues. The CDR3, as DNA: TGTGCCATCAGTCCAGCAGGAACATACGAGCAGTACGTC. Translating gives CAISPAGTYEQYV.

CDR3 DNA sequence: TGCAGTGCTTCCCGGGACAGCGAAGCTTTCTTT. Its protein is CSASRDSEAFF. The V call is TRBV20-1, the J call TRBJ1-1; 7 nucleotides align to TRBD1. Trimming removed 5 bases from V and 8 bases from J; junction bases left unmatched: 5. The CDR3 covers 11 residues. Per the germline V gene, CDR1 is DFQATT and CDR2 is SNEGSKA (reference sequence).

The rearrangement uses TRBV18 and TRBJ1-1; 9 bases are shared with TRBD1. CDR3 length equals 13 residues. V was clipped by 5 bases and J by 4 bases; unmatched bases: 2. Germline values: CDR1 KGHSH, CDR2 LQKENI. The CDR3: CASSSGQGTEAFF. The CDR3 nucleotides read TGTGCCAGCTCATCGGGACAGGGCACTGAAGCTTTCTTT.

V and J are TRBV5-4 and TRBJ1-6, with TRBD1 as a possible D gene (6 bases). Trimming pared 4 bases from V and 3 bases from J, leaving 17 bases between. The CDR3 consists of 17 residues. Germline V gene data show CDR1 as SGHNT and CDR2 as YYREEE (reference sequence). CDR3 protein: CASSTWAGGLYNSPLHF. CDR3 sequence (DNA): TGTGCCAGCAGCACCTGGGCCGGGGGGCTCTATAATTCACCCCTCCACTTT.

The rearrangement links TRBV15 to TRBJ1-2, with 12 bases fitting TRBD1. The CDR3 has 17 residues. The V gene end was trimmed by 0 bases and the J gene end by 4 bases; junction bases not matched to a gene: 6. Germline loops: CDR1 LNHNV, CDR2 YYDKDF (reference sequence). The CDR3 DNA reads as TGTGCCACCAGCAGAGATCGTGGGACAGGGGGCAGCTATGGCTACACCTTC. As protein: CATSRDRGTGGSYGYTF. The whole variable domain, remainder taken from reference TRBV15 and TRBJ1-2, is DAMVIQNPRYQVTQFGKPVTLSCSQTLNHNVMYWYQQKSSQAPKLLFHYYDKDFNNEADTPDNFQSRRPNTSFCFLDIRSPGLGDTAMYLCATSRDRGTGGSYGYTFGSGTRLTVV.

V is TRBV11-2 and J is TRBJ2-2; the D is unclear. The CDR3 is 14 amino acids. CDR1 SGHAT and CDR2 FQNNGV come from the germline V gene. The ends were cut back, 2 bases at V and 3 bases at J, with 7 bases in the middle. This CDR3 reads CASSLLADTGELFF. CDR3 DNA sequence: TGTGCCAGCAGCTTATTGGCGGACACCGGGGAGCTGTTTTTT. The whole variable domain, remainder taken from reference TRBV11-2 and TRBJ2-2, is EAGVAQSPRYKIIEKRQSVAFWCNPISGHATLYWYQQILGQGPKLLIQFQNNGVVDDSQLPKDRFSAERLKGVDSTLKIQPAKLEDSAVYLCASSLLADTGELFFGEGSRLTVL.